This T cell receptor (beta chain) emerged from a study of T cells in Graves' hyperthyroidism and ophthalmopathy. Germline-derived CDR1 and CDR2 are GTSNPN and SVGIG (reference sequence). CDR3 size: 16 residues. V was clipped by 2 bases and J by 3 bases; unmatched bases: 4. A few counts support this clonotype. The CDR3 regions of TCR beta were amplified from RNA transcripts. Carried out on the TCR CDR3, a first-round RT-PCR used the HTBI primer set. TCRdb passed the multiplex PCR reads through MiXCR, listing each CDR3 protein once. The sample holds about 420,000 distinct CDR3 sequences, about a sixth seen once.

The specimen sequenced was blood. This clonotype originated in a woman between 18 and 29 years old with Graves' hyperthyroidism. The gene calls are TRBV30 and TRBJ2-3, with 14 positions matching TRBD2. The CDR3, as DNA: TGTGCCTGGAGTCTGGGACTAGCGGGAGAGACAGATACGCAGTATTTT. This codes for CAWSLGLAGETDTQYF.